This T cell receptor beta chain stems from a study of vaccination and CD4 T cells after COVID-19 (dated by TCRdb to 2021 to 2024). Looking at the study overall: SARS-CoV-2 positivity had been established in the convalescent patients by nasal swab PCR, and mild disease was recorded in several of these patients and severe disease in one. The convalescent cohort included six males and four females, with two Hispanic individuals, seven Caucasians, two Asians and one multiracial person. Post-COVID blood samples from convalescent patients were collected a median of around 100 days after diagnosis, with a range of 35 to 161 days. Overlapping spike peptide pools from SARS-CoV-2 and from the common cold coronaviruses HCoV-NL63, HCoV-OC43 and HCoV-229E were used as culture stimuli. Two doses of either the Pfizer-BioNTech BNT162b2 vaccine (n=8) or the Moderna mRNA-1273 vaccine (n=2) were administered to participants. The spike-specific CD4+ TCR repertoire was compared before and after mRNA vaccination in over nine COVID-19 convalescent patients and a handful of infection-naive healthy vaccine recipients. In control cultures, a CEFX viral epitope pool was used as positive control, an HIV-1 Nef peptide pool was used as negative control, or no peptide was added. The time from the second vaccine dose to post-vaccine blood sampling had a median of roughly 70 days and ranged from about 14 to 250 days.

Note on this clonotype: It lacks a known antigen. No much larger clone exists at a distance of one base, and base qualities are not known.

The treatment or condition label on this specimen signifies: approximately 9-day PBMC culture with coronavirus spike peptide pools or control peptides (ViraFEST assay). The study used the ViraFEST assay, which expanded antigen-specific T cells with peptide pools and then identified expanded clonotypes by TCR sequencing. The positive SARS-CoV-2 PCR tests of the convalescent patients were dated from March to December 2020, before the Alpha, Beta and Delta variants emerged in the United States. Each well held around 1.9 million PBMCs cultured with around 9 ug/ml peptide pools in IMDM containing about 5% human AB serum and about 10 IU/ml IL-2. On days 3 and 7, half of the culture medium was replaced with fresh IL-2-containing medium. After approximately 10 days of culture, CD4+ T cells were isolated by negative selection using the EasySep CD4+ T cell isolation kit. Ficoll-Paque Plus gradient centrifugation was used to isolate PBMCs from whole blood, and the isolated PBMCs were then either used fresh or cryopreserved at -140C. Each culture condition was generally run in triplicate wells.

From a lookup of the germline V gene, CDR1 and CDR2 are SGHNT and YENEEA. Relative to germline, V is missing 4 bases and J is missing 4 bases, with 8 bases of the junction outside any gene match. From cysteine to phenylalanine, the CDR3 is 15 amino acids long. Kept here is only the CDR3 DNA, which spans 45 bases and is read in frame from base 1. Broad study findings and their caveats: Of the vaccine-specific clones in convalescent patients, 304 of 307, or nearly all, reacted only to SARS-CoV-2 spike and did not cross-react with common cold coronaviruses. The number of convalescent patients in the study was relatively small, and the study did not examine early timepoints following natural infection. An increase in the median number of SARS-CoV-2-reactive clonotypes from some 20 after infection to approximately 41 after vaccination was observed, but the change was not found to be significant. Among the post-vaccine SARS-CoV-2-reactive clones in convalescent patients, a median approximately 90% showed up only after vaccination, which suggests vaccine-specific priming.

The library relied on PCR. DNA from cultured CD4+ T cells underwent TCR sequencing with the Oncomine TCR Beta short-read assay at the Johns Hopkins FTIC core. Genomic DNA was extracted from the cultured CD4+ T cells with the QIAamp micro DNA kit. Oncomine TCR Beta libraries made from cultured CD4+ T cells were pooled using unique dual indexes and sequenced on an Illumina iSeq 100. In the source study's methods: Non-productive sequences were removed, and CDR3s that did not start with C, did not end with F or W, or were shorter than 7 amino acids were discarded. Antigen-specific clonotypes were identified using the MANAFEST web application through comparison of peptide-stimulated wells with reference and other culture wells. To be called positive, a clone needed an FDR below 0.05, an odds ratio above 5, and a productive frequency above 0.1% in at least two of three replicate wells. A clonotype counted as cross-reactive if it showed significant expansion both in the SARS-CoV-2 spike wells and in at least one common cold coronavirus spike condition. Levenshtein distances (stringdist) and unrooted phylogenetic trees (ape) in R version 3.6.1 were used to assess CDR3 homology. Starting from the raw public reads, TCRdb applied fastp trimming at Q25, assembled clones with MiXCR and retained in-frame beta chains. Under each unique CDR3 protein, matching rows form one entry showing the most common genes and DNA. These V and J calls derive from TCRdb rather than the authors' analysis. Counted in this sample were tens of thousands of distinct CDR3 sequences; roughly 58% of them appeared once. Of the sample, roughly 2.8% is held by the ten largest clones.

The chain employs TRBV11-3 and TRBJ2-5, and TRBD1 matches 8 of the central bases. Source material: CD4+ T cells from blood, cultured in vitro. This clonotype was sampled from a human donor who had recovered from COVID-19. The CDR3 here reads CASSSRDRSVETQYF. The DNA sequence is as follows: TGTGCCAGCAGCTCCCGGGACAGGTCTGTAGAGACCCAGTACTTC. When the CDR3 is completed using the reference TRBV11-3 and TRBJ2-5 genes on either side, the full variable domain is EAGVVQSPRYKIIEKKQPVAFWCNPISGHNTLYWYLQNLGQGPELLIRYENEEAVDDSQLPKDRFSAERLKGVDSTLKIQPAELGDSAVYLCASSSRDRSVETQYFGPGTRLLVL.